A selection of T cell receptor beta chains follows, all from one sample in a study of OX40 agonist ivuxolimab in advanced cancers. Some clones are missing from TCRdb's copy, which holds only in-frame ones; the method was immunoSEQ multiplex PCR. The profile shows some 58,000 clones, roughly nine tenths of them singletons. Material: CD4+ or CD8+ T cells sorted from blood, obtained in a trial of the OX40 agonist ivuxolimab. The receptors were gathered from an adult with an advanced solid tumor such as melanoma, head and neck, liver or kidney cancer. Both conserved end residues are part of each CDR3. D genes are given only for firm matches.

TGTGCCAGCAGCTCCCGACTAGCGGCATACAATGAGCAGTTCTTC CASSSRLAAYNEQFF 15 TRBJ2-1 TRBD2 TRBV7-9
TGCGCCAGCAGCCAAGGGGAGTTCGGGCACAATGAGCAGTTCTTC CASSQGEFGHNEQFF 15 TRBJ2-1 - TRBV4-1
TGTGCCAGCAGTACCATACAGGGGATCAACACCGGGGAGCTGTTTTTT CASSTIQGINTGELFF 16 TRBJ2-2 TRBD1 TRBV27
TGTGCCAGCAGCCTCGGGACTAGCGGGGGTATCTCCTCAGAGACCCAGTACTTC CASSLGTSGGISSETQYF 18 TRBJ2-5 TRBD2 TRBV9
TGCAGCGTTGACACCGGCTACACCTTC CSVDTGYTF 9 TRBJ1-2 - TRBV29-1
TGTGCCAGCAGCACCGCCGACCCTGCGGTCTATGGCTACACCTTC CASSTADPAVYGYTF 15 TRBJ1-2 - TRBV5-4
TGTGCCAGCAGTTATCGGGTGGTGAACACTGAAGCTTTCTTT CASSYRVVNTEAFF 14 TRBJ1-1 - TRBV6-6
TGCGCCAGCAGCTTGGGACAGGGTAGGAATGAGCAGTTCTTC CASSLGQGRNEQFF 14 TRBJ2-1 TRBD1 TRBV5-1
TGTGCCAGCAGCCCCCGTGAGTCGACCTACGAGCAGTACTTC CASSPRESTYEQYF 14 TRBJ2-7 - TRBV7-6
TGCGCCAGCAGCTTGGAGGGACTAGCGGGAGAAGATACGCAGTATTTT CASSLEGLAGEDTQYF 16 TRBJ2-3 TRBD2 TRBV5-1
TGTGCCAGCAGTGGATCCCGGTGGACAGGGCTCTATGAGCAGTTCTTC CASSGSRWTGLYEQFF 16 TRBJ2-1 TRBD1 TRBV2
TGCAGTGCTAGCGGGGGCGAGACCCAGTACTTC CSASGGETQYF 11 TRBJ2-5 - TRBV20-1
TGTGCCAGCAGCCAAGATCGGAGCTCCTACAATGAGCAGTTCTTC CASSQDRSSYNEQFF 15 TRBJ2-1 - TRBV4-2